This TCR beta chain was profiled in a study of T cell clones after liver transplantation. The overall study: Samples came from ITN030ST, which attempted immunosuppression withdrawal within 2 years of liver transplantation. A pre-transplant mixed lymphocyte reaction with TCRbeta sequencing defined graft-donor-reactive clones followed in post-transplant blood. Subjects received no induction therapy and standard immunosuppression until randomization at 12-24 months post-transplant.

The data were produced by immunoSEQ multiplex PCR, yet TCRdb's version contains in-frame clones alone and is incomplete. The sample carries 50,000 to 70,000 clones, 70% recorded once. Unstimulated PBMCs were sorted into CD3+CD4+ and CD3+CD8+ populations. Germline V gene sequence: CDR1 ENHRY, CDR2 SYGVKD. Trimming removed 6 bases at V and 3 bases at J, with 14 bases between. The CDR3 is made up of 14 amino acids. The clonotype comes from a human patient who received a liver transplant. Some of the T cells may derive from the graft donor. The chain combines TRBV10-3 with TRBJ2-5; tentative D call: TRBD1 (6 bases). The sample in question was CD4+ T cells from blood, obtained at the roughly 16-month timepoint. CDR3 in DNA: TGTGCCATCAGACAGGACAGAACAAAAGAGACCCAGTACTTC. This encodes CAIRQDRTKETQYF.